The rows below give T cell receptor beta chains drawn from one sample of a study of shared clonotypes between healthy human individuals. Profiling relied on immunoSEQ multiplex PCR, and the TCRdb table lists in-frame clones only, not all of them. The repertoire consists of about 2.1 million clones, with around 95% occurring once and the leading ten covering over 1.5%. What was sequenced was naive CD8+ T cells from PBMCs. The origin of the receptors is a man younger than 35 in good health. Some clones in this sample may be carry-over from other donors' samples. The CDR3 runs from the conserved cysteine through the conserved F or W. The D gene is left open where the match is weak. Where a row states a size, it is once, few, many or the class of an expanded clone; other rows omit it.

d_call,v_call,clone_size,j_call,cdr3_aa,cdr3_nt
.,TRBV27,once,TRBJ2-5,CASRTIGTALETQYF,TGTGCCAGCAGGACGATAGGGACGGCACTAGAGACCCAGTACTTC
.,TRBV7-2,.,TRBJ2-1,CASRLGALIYNEQFF,TGTGCCAGCAGACTAGGGGCACTGATTTACAATGAGCAGTTCTTC
TRBD1,TRBV19,.,TRBJ1-2,CASSIDFARTGDNYGYTF,TGTGCCAGTAGTATAGATTTTGCCCGGACAGGGGATAACTATGGCTACACCTTC
.,TRBV11-2,few,TRBJ1-1,CASSGGRAEAFF,TGTGCCAGCAGCGGCGGAAGGGCTGAAGCTTTCTTT
TRBD2,TRBV18,.,TRBJ2-3,CASSPTYRTSGTPTDTQYF,TGTGCCAGCTCCCCCACCTATAGGACTAGCGGGACGCCCACAGATACGCAGTATTTT
.,TRBV30,.,TRBJ1-1,CAWSVLAGSTEAFF,TGTGCCTGGAGTGTACTCGCGGGGTCCACTGAAGCTTTCTTT
TRBD1,TRBV7-9,once,TRBJ2-3,CASSSQPGQGATDTQYF,TGTGCCAGCAGCTCACAGCCAGGACAGGGGGCGACTGATACGCAGTATTTT
.,TRBV28,.,TRBJ2-2,CASSQGTYTGELFF,TGTGCCAGCAGCCAGGGGACTTACACCGGGGAGCTGTTTTTT
.,TRBV27,.,TRBJ2-1,CASSSLLGEQFF,TGTGCCAGCAGTTCCCTACTAGGTGAGCAGTTCTTC
TRBD2,TRBV4-1,.,TRBJ2-7,CASSQDLIPSGRFYEQYF,TGCGCCAGCAGCCAAGATCTTATTCCTAGCGGGAGGTTCTACGAGCAGTACTTC
.,TRBV7-9,once,TRBJ2-4,CASSTPNQPGNIQYF,TGTGCCAGCAGCACGCCTAATCAGCCTGGAAACATTCAGTACTTC
.,TRBV27,once,TRBJ1-1,CASGLQGNTEAFF,TGTGCCAGCGGCTTACAGGGGAACACTGAAGCTTTCTTT
.,TRBV28,.,TRBJ1-4,CAAKSPAANEKLFF,TGTGCCGCCAAAAGCCCCGCGGCTAATGAAAAACTGTTTTTT
.,TRBV19,.,TRBJ2-3,CASSIRGKGSDTQYF,TGTGCCAGTAGTATCCGAGGGAAGGGGTCAGATACGCAGTATTTT
.,TRBV7-2,once,TRBJ1-2,CASSLAFGLVGERYGYTF,TGTGCCAGCAGCTTAGCTTTCGGTCTGGTGGGGGAACGGTATGGCTACACCTTC
.,TRBV6-5,.,TRBJ2-3,CASSWIRAADTQYF,TGTGCCAGCAGTTGGATCAGAGCAGCAGATACGCAGTATTTT